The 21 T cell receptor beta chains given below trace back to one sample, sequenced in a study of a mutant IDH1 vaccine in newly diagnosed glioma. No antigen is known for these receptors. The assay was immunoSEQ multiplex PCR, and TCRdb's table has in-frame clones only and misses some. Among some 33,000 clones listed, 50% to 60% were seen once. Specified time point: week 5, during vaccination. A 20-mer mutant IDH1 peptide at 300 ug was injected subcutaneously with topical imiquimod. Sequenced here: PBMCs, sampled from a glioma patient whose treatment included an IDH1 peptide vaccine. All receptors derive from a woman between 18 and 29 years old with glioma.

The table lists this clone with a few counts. In nucleotides, the CDR3 is TGCGCCAGCAGCTTTAAGGCGGGGCCCGCTTACGAGCAGTACTTC. Its protein is CASSFKAGPAYEQYF. The chain is built from TRBV5-1 and TRBJ2-7, with D possibly matching TRBD2 (6 bases). Germline-derived CDR1 and CDR2 are SGHRS and YFSETQ. Trimming left V 2 bases short and J 4 bases short, with 16 bases between. The CDR3 has 15 amino acids.

The CDR3 is CASSSTGDSYEQYF. CDR3 bases: TGTGCCAGCAGCTCTACAGGGGACTCCTACGAGCAGTACTTC. This rearrangement joins TRBV5-4 to TRBJ2-7, with 7 nucleotides matching TRBD1. Germline V CDR1 and CDR2: SGHNT, YYREEE (reference sequence). This CDR3 region has 14 residues. J was trimmed by 0 bases and V by 3 bases; bases with no gene match: 3.

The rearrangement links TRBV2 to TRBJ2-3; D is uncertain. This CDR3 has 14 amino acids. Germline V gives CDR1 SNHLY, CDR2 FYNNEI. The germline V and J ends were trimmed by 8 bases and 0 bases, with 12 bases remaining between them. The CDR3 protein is CASRGPLSTDTQYF. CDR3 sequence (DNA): TGTGCCAGCCGAGGACCCCTGAGCACAGATACGCAGTATTTT.

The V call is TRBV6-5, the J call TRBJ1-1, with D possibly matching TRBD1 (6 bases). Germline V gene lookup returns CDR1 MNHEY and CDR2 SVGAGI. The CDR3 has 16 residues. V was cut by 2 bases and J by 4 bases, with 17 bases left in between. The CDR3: CASSYRRPGAGTEAFF. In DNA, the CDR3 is TGTGCCAGCAGTTACCGACGACCGGGGGCTGGCACTGAAGCTTTCTTT.

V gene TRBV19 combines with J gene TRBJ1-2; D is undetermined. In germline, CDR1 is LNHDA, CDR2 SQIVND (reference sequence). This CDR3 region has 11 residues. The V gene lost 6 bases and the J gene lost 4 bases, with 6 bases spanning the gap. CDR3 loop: CASSLTYGYTF. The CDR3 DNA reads TGTGCCAGTAGCTTAACCTATGGCTACACCTTC.

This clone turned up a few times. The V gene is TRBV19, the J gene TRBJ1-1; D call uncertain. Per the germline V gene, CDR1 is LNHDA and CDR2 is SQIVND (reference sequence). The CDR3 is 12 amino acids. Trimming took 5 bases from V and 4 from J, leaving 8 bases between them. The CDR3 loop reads CASSRGGTEAFF. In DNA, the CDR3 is TGTGCCAGTAGTCGGGGTGGCACTGAAGCTTTCTTT.

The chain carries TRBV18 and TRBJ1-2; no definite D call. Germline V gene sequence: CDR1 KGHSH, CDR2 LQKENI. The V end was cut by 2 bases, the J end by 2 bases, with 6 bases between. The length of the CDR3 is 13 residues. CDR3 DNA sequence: TGTGCCAGCTCACCAAAGAGAAACTATGGCTACACCTTC. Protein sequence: CASSPKRNYGYTF.

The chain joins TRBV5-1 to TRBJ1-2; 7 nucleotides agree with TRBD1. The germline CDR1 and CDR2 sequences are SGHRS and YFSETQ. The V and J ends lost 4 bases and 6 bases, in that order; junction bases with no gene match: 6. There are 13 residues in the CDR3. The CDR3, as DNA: TGCGCCAGCAGCCGAGAAACAGGGGATGGCTACACCTTC. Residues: CASSRETGDGYTF.

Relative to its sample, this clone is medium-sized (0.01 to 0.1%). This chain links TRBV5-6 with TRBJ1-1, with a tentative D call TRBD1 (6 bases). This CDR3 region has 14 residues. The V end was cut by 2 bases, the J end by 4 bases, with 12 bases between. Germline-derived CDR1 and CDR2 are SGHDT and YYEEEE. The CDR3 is CASSFGGASTEAFF. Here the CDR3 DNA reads TGTGCCAGCAGCTTCGGGGGCGCGAGCACTGAAGCTTTCTTT.

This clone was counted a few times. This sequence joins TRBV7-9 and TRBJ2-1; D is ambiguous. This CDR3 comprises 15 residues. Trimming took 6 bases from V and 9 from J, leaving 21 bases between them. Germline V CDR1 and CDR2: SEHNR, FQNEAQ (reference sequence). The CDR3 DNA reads TGTGCCAGCAGTTTATTCGCCGGGCGGCCCGGTGAGCAGTTCTTC. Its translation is CASSLFAGRPGEQFF.

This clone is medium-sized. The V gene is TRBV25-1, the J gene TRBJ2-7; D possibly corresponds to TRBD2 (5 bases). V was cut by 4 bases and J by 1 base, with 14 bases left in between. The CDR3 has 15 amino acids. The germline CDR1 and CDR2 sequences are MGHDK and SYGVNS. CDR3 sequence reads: CASSGTALESYEQYF. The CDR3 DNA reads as TGTGCCAGCAGTGGGACTGCCTTGGAGTCCTACGAGCAGTACTTC.

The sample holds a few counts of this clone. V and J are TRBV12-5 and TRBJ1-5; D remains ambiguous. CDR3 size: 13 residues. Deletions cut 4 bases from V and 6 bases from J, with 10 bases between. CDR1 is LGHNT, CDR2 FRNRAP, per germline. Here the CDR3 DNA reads TGTGCTAGTGGTTATACAGATCGTCAGCCCCAGCATTTT. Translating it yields CASGYTDRQPQHF.

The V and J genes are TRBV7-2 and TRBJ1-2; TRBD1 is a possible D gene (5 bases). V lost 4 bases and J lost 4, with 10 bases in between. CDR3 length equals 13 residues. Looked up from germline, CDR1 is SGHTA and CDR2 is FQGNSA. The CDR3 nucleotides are TGTGCCAGCAGCTACGGGACGGTCTATGGCTACACCTTC. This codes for CASSYGTVYGYTF.

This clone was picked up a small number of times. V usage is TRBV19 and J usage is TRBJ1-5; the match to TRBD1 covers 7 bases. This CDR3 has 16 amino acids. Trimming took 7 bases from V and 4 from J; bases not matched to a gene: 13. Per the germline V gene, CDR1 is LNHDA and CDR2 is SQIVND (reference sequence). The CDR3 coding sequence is TGTGCCAGTAAAGGTGCGGGACAGAGTCGGAATCAGCCCCAGCATTTT. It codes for CASKGAGQSRNQPQHF.

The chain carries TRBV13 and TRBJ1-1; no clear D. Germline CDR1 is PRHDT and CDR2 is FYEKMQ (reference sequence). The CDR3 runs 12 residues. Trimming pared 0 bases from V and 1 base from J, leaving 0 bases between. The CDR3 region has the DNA TGTGCCAGCAGCTTAGGGAACACTGAAGCTTTCTTT. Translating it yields CASSLGNTEAFF.

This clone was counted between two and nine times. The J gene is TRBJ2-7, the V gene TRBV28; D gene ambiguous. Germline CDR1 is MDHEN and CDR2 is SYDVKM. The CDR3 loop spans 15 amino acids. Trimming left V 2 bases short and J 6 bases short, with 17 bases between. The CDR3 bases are TGTGCCAGCAGTTTAAAGTTTTGGACCCCAACCGAGCAGTACTTC. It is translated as CASSLKFWTPTEQYF.

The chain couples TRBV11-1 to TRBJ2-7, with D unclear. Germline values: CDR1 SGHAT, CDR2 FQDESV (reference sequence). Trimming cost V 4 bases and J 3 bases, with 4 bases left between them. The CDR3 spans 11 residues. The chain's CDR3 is CASSSNYEQYF. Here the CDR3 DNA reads TGTGCCAGCAGCTCGAACTACGAGCAGTACTTC.

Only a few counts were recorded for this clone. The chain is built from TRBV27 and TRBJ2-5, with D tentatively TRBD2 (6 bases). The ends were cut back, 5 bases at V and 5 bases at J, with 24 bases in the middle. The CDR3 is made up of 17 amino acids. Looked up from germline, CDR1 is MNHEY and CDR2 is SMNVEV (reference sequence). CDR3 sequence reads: CASSRQGLTTGRETQYF. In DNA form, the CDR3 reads TGTGCCAGCAGTCGCCAGGGACTTACAACGGGGAGGGAGACCCAGTACTTC.

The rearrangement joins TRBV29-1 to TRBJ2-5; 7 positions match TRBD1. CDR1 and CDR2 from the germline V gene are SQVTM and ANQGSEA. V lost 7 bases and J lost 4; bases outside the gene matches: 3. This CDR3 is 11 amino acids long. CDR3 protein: CSGGQPETQYF. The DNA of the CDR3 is TGCAGCGGGGGACAGCCAGAGACCCAGTACTTC.

The CDR3 bases are TGCGCCAGCAGAGGGACTAGCGGCAACAATGAGCAGTTCTTC. Amino acids: CASRGTSGNNEQFF. J is TRBJ2-1 and V is TRBV10-2, with 11 positions matching TRBD2. CDR3 length equals 14 residues. Trimming removed 6 bases from V and 5 bases from J; junction bases left unmatched: 3. Germline CDR1 is WSHSY and CDR2 is SAAADI.

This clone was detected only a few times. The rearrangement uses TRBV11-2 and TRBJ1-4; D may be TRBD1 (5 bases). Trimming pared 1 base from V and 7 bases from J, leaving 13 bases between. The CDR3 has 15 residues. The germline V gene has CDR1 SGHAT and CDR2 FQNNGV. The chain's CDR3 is CASSLVGGKLEKLFF. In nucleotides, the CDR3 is TGTGCCAGCAGCTTAGTGGGGGGAAAACTTGAAAAACTGTTTTTT.